The 30 T cell receptor beta chains below all came from one sample that was sequenced in a study of vaccination effects on CD4 cells after COVID-19. Researchers isolated CD4+ T cells once 9 to 11 days of culture had elapsed. No antigen is known for these receptors. Method: immunoSEQ multiplex PCR; TCRdb's copy keeps in-frame clones and lacks some. The table has about 38,000 clones, 82% seen once. The material sequenced was CD4+ T cells from PBMCs cultured without peptide, taken before COVID-19 vaccination. These TCRs come from a human donor who received a COVID-19 vaccine.

This chain links TRBV28 with TRBJ1-1; 8 positions agree with TRBD1. CDR1 MDHEN and CDR2 SYDVKM come from the germline V gene. This CDR3 has 13 residues. The junction had 4 bases not matched to a gene; V was cut back by 6 bases and J by 4 bases. The DNA of the CDR3 is TGTGCCAGCAGAACCGACAGGGGCACTGAAGCTTTCTTT. It yields the protein CASRTDRGTEAFF.

The chain recombines TRBV14 with TRBJ2-6, with D perhaps matching TRBD1 (6 bases). The CDR3 has 15 amino acids. Deletions cut 5 bases from V and 2 bases from J, with 10 bases between. In germline, CDR1 is SGHDN, CDR2 FVKESK. The CDR3 region is CASSTGQPGANVLTF. DNA of the CDR3: TGTGCCAGCAGCACAGGACAGCCTGGGGCCAACGTCCTGACTTTC.

J is TRBJ1-3 and V is TRBV7-9, with TRBD1 as a possible D gene (6 bases). Germline CDR1 and CDR2: SEHNR and FQNEAQ (reference sequence). With 5 bases removed from V and 0 bases from J, the gap between germline ends came to 11 bases. There are 15 residues in the CDR3. The CDR3 DNA is TGTGCCAGCAGCAGCACAGGGAGCTCTGGAAACACCATATATTTT. Protein: CASSSTGSSGNTIYF. The whole variable domain, filled in from reference TRBV7-9 and TRBJ1-3, reads DTGVSQNPRHKITKRGQNVTFRCDPISEHNRLYWYRQTLGQGPEFLTYFQNEAQLEKSRLLSDRFSAERPKGSFSTLEIQRTEQGDSAMYLCASSSTGSSGNTIYFGEGSWLTVV.

The chain carries TRBV19 and TRBJ2-7; D possibly corresponds to TRBD2 (6 bases). This CDR3 comprises 14 residues. V lost 8 bases and J 0 bases, leaving 14 bases between the germline ends. CDR1 LNHDA and CDR2 SQIVND come from the germline V gene (reference sequence). The CDR3 DNA sequence: TGTGCCAGTCAGATACGCGGGGCCTCCTACGAGCAGTACGTC. This encodes CASQIRGASYEQYV.

This chain links TRBV2 with TRBJ1-2; a weak D match, TRBD1 (6 bases). The ends were cut back, 6 bases at V and 4 bases at J, with 9 bases in the middle. Germline loops: CDR1 SNHLY, CDR2 FYNNEI. The CDR3 loop spans 12 amino acids. CDR3 in amino acids: CASRQGSYGYTF. Written as DNA, the CDR3 is TGTGCCAGCAGACAGGGTTCCTATGGCTACACCTTC.

The CDR3: CASSFGIRAGTNYGYTF. CDR3 nucleotides: TGTGCCAGCAGTTTCGGGATCAGGGCAGGTACTAACTATGGCTACACCTTC. This chain uses TRBV6-2 or TRBV6-3 with TRBJ1-2; the D gene is possibly TRBD1 (5 bases). This CDR3 spans 17 amino acids. CDR1 and CDR2 (germline): MNHEY, SVGEGT. V was pared by 4 bases and J by 0 bases, with 18 bases between.

The CDR3 region is CASSAGDGKETQYF. The CDR3 DNA follows: TGCGCCAGCAGTGCCGGGGACGGGAAAGAGACCCAGTACTTC. This chain joins TRBV5-1 and TRBJ2-5, with D possibly being TRBD1 or TRBD2 (5 bases each). The germline V and J ends were trimmed by 5 bases and 3 bases, with 14 bases remaining between them. The CDR3 consists of 14 residues. The germline V gene has CDR1 SGHRS and CDR2 YFSETQ.

This clone was picked up a small number of times. The genes are TRBV4-2 and TRBJ2-3, with D perhaps TRBD1 (6 bases). V was clipped by 1 base and J by 6 bases, with 11 bases between them. CDR3 size: 14 residues. Germline lookup yields CDR1 LGHNA and CDR2 YNFKEQ. The CDR3 coding sequence is TGTGCCAGCAGCCAAGTCCAGGGGCCGGATACGCAGTATTTT. Translated: CASSQVQGPDTQYF.

The gene calls are TRBV28 and TRBJ1-1; 8 nucleotides match TRBD1. Germline assignment: CDR1 MDHEN and CDR2 SYDVKM. V was pared by 9 bases and J by 0 bases, with 9 bases of the junction left unmatched. This CDR3 contains 15 residues. CDR3 sequence (DNA): TGTGCCAGTGGACAGGGATCCCCCCTGAACACTGAAGCTTTCTTT. Amino acid sequence: CASGQGSPLNTEAFF.

The V and J genes are TRBV18 and TRBJ2-1; D remains unclear. In germline, CDR1 is KGHSH, CDR2 LQKENI. This CDR3 has 14 amino acids. Trimming pared 2 bases from V and 0 bases from J, leaving 5 bases between. CDR3 in amino acids: CASSPSSSYNEQFF. CDR3 DNA: TGTGCCAGCTCACCAAGCAGCTCCTACAATGAGCAGTTCTTC.

The J gene is TRBJ2-5, the V gene TRBV13; 12 positions match TRBD2. Per the germline V gene, CDR1 is PRHDT and CDR2 is FYEKMQ (reference sequence). This CDR3 is 17 amino acids long. V lost 0 bases, J lost 13 bases, and 15 bases stayed unmatched. Here the CDR3 DNA reads TGTGCCAGCAGCTTAGGTGACCTAGCGGGGGGGCCGATTCGTCGGTACTTC. Its protein product is CASSLGDLAGGPIRRYF.

This clone has just a few counts. V usage is TRBV9 and J usage is TRBJ1-3, with a weak D call TRBD1 (5 bases). The germline V gene encodes CDR1 SGDLS and CDR2 YYNGEE. The CDR3 is 13 residues long. Deletions cut 4 bases from V and 8 bases from J, with 13 bases between. The CDR3 sequence is CASSTGMVDTIYF. CDR3 coding DNA: TGTGCCAGCAGCACAGGCATGGTAGACACCATATATTTT. The entire variable domain, with the rest obtained from reference TRBV9 and TRBJ1-3, is as follows: DSGVTQTPKHLITATGQRVTLRCSPRSGDLSVYWYQQSLDQGLQFLIQYYNGEERAKGNILERFSAQQFPDLHSELNLSSLELGDSALYFCASSTGMVDTIYFGEGSWLTVV.

This clone was counted a few times. The chain recombines TRBV4-3 with TRBJ1-2; possible D gene TRBD1, 5 bases. This CDR3 is built from 14 residues. Germline V gives CDR1 LGHNA, CDR2 YSLEER. Deletions cut 0 bases from V and 6 bases from J, with 11 bases between. CDR3 coding DNA: TGCGCCAGCAGCCAAGATGGGGGAGAAGATGGCTACACCTTC. It specifies CASSQDGGEDGYTF.

The rearrangement joins TRBV15 to TRBJ2-1; TRBD2 agrees at 7 bases. This CDR3 is built from 15 residues. The germline V gene has CDR1 LNHNV and CDR2 YYDKDF (reference sequence). J gave up 3 bases and V 1 base, and 3 bases lay outside the gene matches. Written as DNA, the CDR3 is TGTGCCACCAGCAGAGGGACTAGTCTCTACAATGAGCAGTTCTTC. Translated: CATSRGTSLYNEQFF. Complete variable domain (other parts from reference TRBV15 and TRBJ2-1): DAMVIQNPRYQVTQFGKPVTLSCSQTLNHNVMYWYQQKSSQAPKLLFHYYDKDFNNEADTPDNFQSRRPNTSFCFLDIRSPGLGDTAMYLCATSRGTSLYNEQFFGPGTRLTVL.

The sample holds a few counts of this clone. The chain combines TRBV14 with TRBJ1-2, with D possibly being TRBD1 (5 bases). The CDR3 has 15 residues. Germline-derived CDR1 and CDR2 are SGHDN and FVKESK. Trimming left V 1 base short and J 4 bases short, with 13 bases between. The CDR3 DNA is TGTGCCAGCAGCCAAGCGGAGGGGCTAGGCTATGGCTACACCTTC. Translation: CASSQAEGLGYGYTF.

The chain carries TRBV28 and TRBJ2-7; TRBD1 agrees at 10 bases. The CDR3 extends over 13 amino acids. Trimming at V came to 8 bases and at J to 2 bases, leaving 3 bases not matched to a gene. Germline CDR1 and CDR2: MDHEN and SYDVKM. The CDR3 here is CASQGQGTYEQYV. The CDR3 nucleotides read TGTGCCAGCCAGGGACAGGGGACCTACGAGCAGTACGTC.

The V and J genes are TRBV4-1 and TRBJ2-5; 11 nucleotides line up with TRBD2. Germline CDR1 MGHRA, CDR2 YSYEKL. This CDR3 is built from 16 residues. Germline trimming cut 1 base from V and 4 bases from J; bases unmatched to any gene: 5. DNA of the CDR3: TGCGCCAGCAGCCAAGTCTTAGCGGGGGGGCCAGAGACCCAGTACTTC. Residues: CASSQVLAGGPETQYF.

The chain employs TRBV6-1 and TRBJ2-2; possibly TRBD2 for D (6 bases). With 2 bases removed from V and 2 bases from J, the gap between germline ends came to 12 bases. The CDR3 runs to 16 residues. Germline-derived CDR1 and CDR2 are MNHNS and SASEGT. The CDR3 sequence: CASSEWVSGNTGELFF. The CDR3 DNA sequence: TGTGCCAGCAGTGAATGGGTTAGCGGAAACACCGGGGAGCTGTTTTTT.

V is TRBV10-3 and J is TRBJ2-1; 10 nucleotides match TRBD2. The CDR3 has 17 residues. V lost 1 base, J lost 9 bases, and 12 bases stayed unmatched. Germline V gene lookup returns CDR1 ENHRY and CDR2 SYGVKD. CDR3 nucleotide sequence: TGTGCCATCAGTGAGTGGGCAGTAGCGGGGGGTGGTGCTGAGCAGTTCTTC. This translates into CAISEWAVAGGGAEQFF.

J is TRBJ2-1 and V is TRBV9, with D perhaps TRBD2 (6 bases). V was clipped by 7 bases and J by 3 bases, with 8 bases between them. This CDR3 is 12 amino acids long. Germline V CDR1 and CDR2: SGDLS, YYNGEE. CDR3 loop: CASGGIYNEQFF. CDR3 coding DNA: TGTGCCAGCGGGGGGATCTACAATGAGCAGTTCTTC. The full variable domain, in which reference TRBV9 and TRBJ2-1 provide the parts outside the CDR3, is DSGVTQTPKHLITATGQRVTLRCSPRSGDLSVYWYQQSLDQGLQFLIQYYNGEERAKGNILERFSAQQFPDLHSELNLSSLELGDSALYFCASGGIYNEQFFGPGTRLTVL.

This chain joins TRBV28 and TRBJ2-1, with D tentatively TRBD1 (5 bases). The germline V gene has CDR1 MDHEN and CDR2 SYDVKM. Trimming pared 8 bases from V and 10 bases from J, leaving 12 bases between. The CDR3 totals 11 residues. The CDR3 region is CASGLNREQFF. The CDR3 DNA sequence: TGTGCCAGCGGCCTCAACAGGGAGCAGTTCTTC.

The table lists this clone with a few counts. The chain employs TRBV2 and TRBJ2-7; D is undetermined. V gave up 7 bases and J gave up 2 bases, with 15 bases separating them. CDR3 size: 14 residues. Germline V CDR1 and CDR2: SNHLY, FYNNEI. The CDR3 nucleotides are TGTGCCAGCATAAGGGCTTGGCCAACCTACGAGCAGTACGTC. It translates to CASIRAWPTYEQYV.

The gene calls are TRBV12-3 or TRBV12-4 and TRBJ1-1, with D possibly matching TRBD1 (5 bases). V was trimmed by 6 bases and J by 3 bases, leaving 11 bases between them. CDR3 length: 13 amino acids. The CDR3 DNA sequence: TGTGCCAGCAGACACCAGGGTTACACTGAAGCTTTCTTT. It codes for CASRHQGYTEAFF.

The chain is built from TRBV11-2 and TRBJ2-7; maybe TRBD2 (6 bases). The ends were cut back, 1 base at V and 7 bases at J, with 17 bases in the middle. Germline CDR1 and CDR2: SGHAT and FQNNGV. The CDR3 spans 15 residues. This CDR3 reads CASSLVRDSKGEQYV. The CDR3, as DNA: TGTGCCAGCAGCTTAGTCCGGGACTCCAAGGGGGAGCAGTACGTC.

The V and J genes are TRBV7-2 and TRBJ2-2; 8 bases map to TRBD2. Germline CDR1 reads SGHTA; CDR2 reads FQGNSA. V was pared by 5 bases and J by 1 base, with 12 bases of the junction left unmatched. CDR3 length: 18 amino acids. The CDR3 loop reads CASSAKLLAGKNTGELFF. CDR3 DNA sequence: TGTGCCAGCAGCGCGAAGTTGCTAGCGGGCAAGAACACCGGGGAGCTGTTTTTT.

V usage is TRBV14 and J usage is TRBJ2-5; 14 bases are shared with TRBD2. CDR1 SGHDN and CDR2 FVKESK come from the germline V gene. This CDR3 has 16 residues. Trimming took 5 bases from V and 5 from J; bases not matched to a gene: 7. In DNA, the CDR3 is TGTGCCAGCAGCGACCTCCGGACTAGCGGGGGGGAGACCCAGTACTTC. This codes for CASSDLRTSGGETQYF. The full variable domain, in which reference TRBV14 and TRBJ2-5 provide the parts outside the CDR3, is EAGVTQFPSHSVIEKGQTVTLRCDPISGHDNLYWYRRVMGKEIKFLLHFVKESKQDESGMPNNRFLAERTGGTYSTLKVQPAELEDSGVYFCASSDLRTSGGETQYFGPGTRLLVL.

The genes are TRBV7-8 and TRBJ2-6, with TRBD1 matching 8 bases. CDR3 size: 17 residues. Trimming removed 5 bases from V and 2 bases from J; junction bases left unmatched: 8. Germline V gene lookup returns CDR1 SGHVS and CDR2 FQNEAQ. CDR3 residues: CASSPGQGLAGANVLTF. In nucleotides, the CDR3 is TGTGCCAGCAGCCCCGGACAGGGATTGGCTGGGGCCAACGTCCTGACTTTC.

The rearrangement joins TRBV18 to TRBJ1-1, with 8 bases identical to TRBD1. Trimming removed 5 bases from V and 7 bases from J; junction bases left unmatched: 6. CDR1 is KGHSH, CDR2 LQKENI, per germline. This CDR3 is 13 amino acids long. CDR3 coding DNA: TGTGCCAGCTCATTGACAGGGGAGGTTGAAGCTTTCTTT. Translating gives CASSLTGEVEAFF.

This chain links TRBV6-5 with TRBJ1-5; no reliable D call. The CDR3 has 13 residues. V gave up 4 bases and J gave up 5 bases, with 9 bases separating them. The germline CDR1 and CDR2 sequences are MNHEY and SVGAGI. The CDR3 DNA is TGTGCCAGCAGTTTCGGTAAATATCAGCCCCAGCATTTT. Protein sequence: CASSFGKYQPQHF.

The CDR3 DNA is TGTGCCAGCAGCTTCGACTCTACAACGTCCACTGAAGCTTTCTTT. The encoded protein is CASSFDSTTSTEAFF. The chain recombines TRBV27 with TRBJ1-1; D not resolved. Germline-derived CDR1 and CDR2 are MNHEY and SMNVEV (reference sequence). This CDR3 has 15 residues. Trimming removed 6 bases at V and 4 bases at J, with 18 bases between.